Below are 23 T cell receptor beta chains sequenced from a single sample in a study of STAT3 mutations in large granular lymphocyte leukemia. Assay used: immunoSEQ multiplex PCR; TCRdb lists only in-frame clones, some missing. This table has approximately 13,000 clones, about 88% appearing once. What these receptors recognize is not known. Study observations and caveats: Every T-LGLL patient had at least one immunodominant TCRbeta clonotype.

The sequencing sample was made of peripheral blood mononuclear cells. The receptor source for this set is a man aged 40-49 years with T-cell large granular lymphocyte leukemia. Some clones in this sample may be carry-over from other donors' samples.

CDR3 coding DNA: TGTGCCACCAGCGCGCGGGCTAGCGGGGAAGGAGAGACCCAGTACTTC. This sequence encodes CATSARASGEGETQYF. The V call is TRBV15, the J call TRBJ2-5; 9 bases align to TRBD2. CDR3 size: 16 residues. Germline CDR1 and CDR2: LNHNV and YYDKDF (reference sequence). With V trimmed by 5 bases and J by 4 bases, 11 bases remained unmatched.

The J gene is TRBJ2-7, the V gene TRBV5-6; D gene ambiguous. Germline CDR1 reads SGHDT; CDR2 reads YYEEEE. The CDR3 runs to 11 residues. V was pared by 4 bases and J by 7 bases, with 9 bases between. The DNA of the CDR3 is TGTGCCAGCAGCCTATTGGGGGAGCAGTACTTC. It is translated as CASSLLGEQYF.

This chain uses TRBV29-1 with TRBJ2-1, with no clear D. In germline, CDR1 is SQVTM, CDR2 ANQGSEA. Trimming pared 4 bases from V and 3 bases from J, leaving 13 bases between. The CDR3 loop spans 14 amino acids. CDR3 DNA: TGCAGCGTTGCAGAGGTAGGGATCTACAATGAGCAGTTCTTC. As protein: CSVAEVGIYNEQFF.

This chain connects TRBV5-4 to TRBJ2-3, with a possible D match to TRBD2 (5 bases). The V and J ends lost 3 bases and 4 bases respectively, with 9 bases between them. This CDR3 has 13 residues. Per the germline V gene, CDR1 is SGHNT and CDR2 is YYREEE (reference sequence). The CDR3 DNA reads as TGTGCCAGCAGCTCCGCACTAGCAGATACGCAGTATTTT. Translating it yields CASSSALADTQYF.

The chain employs TRBV5-1 and TRBJ1-1; the match to TRBD1 covers 8 bases. Germline CDR1 reads SGHRS; CDR2 reads YFSETQ. This CDR3 is 16 amino acids long. The V gene end was trimmed by 0 bases and the J gene end by 5 bases; junction bases not matched to a gene: 9. This CDR3 reads CASSLAEFRGRTEAFF. The DNA of the CDR3 is TGCGCCAGCAGCTTGGCCGAGTTCAGGGGGCGGACTGAAGCTTTCTTT.

The chain employs TRBV14 and TRBJ2-6, with unresolved D. CDR1 is SGHDN, CDR2 FVKESK, per germline. The CDR3 is made up of 16 amino acids. Trimming shortened V by 4 bases and J by 4 bases, and 14 bases separated the two germline ends. CDR3 DNA: TGTGCCAGCAGCCCGTGGGCGTCACTGGGGGCCAACGTCCTGACTTTC. This encodes CASSPWASLGANVLTF.

V is TRBV10-3 and J is TRBJ2-5; 7 bases agree with TRBD1. CDR1 and CDR2 (germline): ENHRY, SYGVKD. This CDR3 is built from 14 residues. With 6 bases clipped from V and 5 bases from J, the junction kept 9 bases outside the gene matches. CDR3: CAIRARQGQETQYF. The CDR3 region has the DNA TGTGCCATCAGGGCAAGACAGGGCCAGGAGACCCAGTACTTC.

V usage is TRBV27 and J usage is TRBJ1-1; D is uncertain. V was trimmed by 3 bases and J by 3 bases, leaving 11 bases between them. This CDR3 spans 14 amino acids. CDR1 MNHEY and CDR2 SMNVEV come from the germline V gene (reference sequence). CDR3 coding DNA: TGTGCCAGCAGTTTCCGCAGACGGGACACTGAAGCTTTCTTT. Its protein product is CASSFRRRDTEAFF.

The gene calls are TRBV27 and TRBJ1-6, with 9 bases matching TRBD1. Germline CDR1 and CDR2: MNHEY and SMNVEV (reference sequence). The CDR3 loop spans 14 amino acids. Losses at the gene ends were 5 bases for V and 7 bases for J; bases not matched to a gene: 3. In DNA form, the CDR3 reads TGTGCCAGCAGTCCGACAGGGGGAAATTCACCCCTCCACTTT. Translating it yields CASSPTGGNSPLHF.

In its sample, this clone ranks as medium-sized. The chain links TRBV19 to TRBJ1-1; a weak D match, TRBD1 (5 bases). This CDR3 spans 16 amino acids. The germline gives CDR1 LNHDA, CDR2 SQIVND (reference sequence). Trimming stripped 4 bases from V and 0 bases from J, with 15 bases between. The CDR3 DNA is TGTGCCAGTAGTAATGGTGGGGCATACATGAACACTGAAGCTTTCTTT. Translation gives CASSNGGAYMNTEAFF.

This clone was counted a single time. The J gene is TRBJ2-7, the V gene TRBV7-8; D uncertain. CDR1 SGHVS and CDR2 FQNEAQ come from the germline V gene. The CDR3 consists of 13 residues. V shed 2 bases and J shed 6 bases, with 11 bases lying between them. In nucleotides, the CDR3 is TGTGCCAGCAGCTTATCCCCCACGATCGAGCAGTACTTC. This translates into CASSLSPTIEQYF.

The V call is TRBV5-1, the J call TRBJ2-5; 9 bases align to TRBD2. The CDR3 sequence is 13 residues long. Germline V CDR1 and CDR2: SGHRS, YFSETQ. V shed 7 bases and J 0 bases; nucleotides not matched to a gene: 1. The DNA of the CDR3 is TGCGCCAGCGGCGGGGGGGACCAAGAGACCCAGTACTTC. This encodes CASGGGDQETQYF. The whole variable domain, filled in from reference TRBV5-1 and TRBJ2-5, reads KAGVTQTPRYLIKTRGQQVTLSCSPISGHRSVSWYQQTPGQGLQFLFEYFSETQRNKGNFPGRFSGRQFSNSRSEMNVSTLELGDSALYLCASGGGDQETQYFGPGTRLLVL.

V and J are TRBV4-3 and TRBJ1-2; D ambiguous. Trimming stripped 0 bases from V and 0 bases from J, with 11 bases between. The CDR3 covers 16 residues. Germline V gene sequence: CDR1 LGHNA, CDR2 YSLEER. CDR3 DNA: TGCGCCAGCAGCCAAGATTACGGTCTGACTAACTATGGCTACACCTTC. Encoded protein: CASSQDYGLTNYGYTF.

The chain joins TRBV11-2 to TRBJ1-1; weak D call: TRBD1 (5 bases). Germline CDR1 and CDR2: SGHAT and FQNNGV. The CDR3 contains 18 residues. V gave up 0 bases and J gave up 3 bases, with 20 bases separating them. The CDR3 sequence is CASSLEERGVLGDTEAFF. The CDR3 bases are TGTGCCAGCAGCTTAGAGGAGCGGGGGGTCTTGGGTGACACTGAAGCTTTCTTT.

The J gene is TRBJ2-7, the V gene TRBV27; D is unclear. CDR1 is MNHEY, CDR2 SMNVEV, per germline (reference sequence). Trimming cost V 5 bases and J 4 bases, with 9 bases left between them. The CDR3 covers 12 residues. CDR3 loop: CASSRSGYEQYF. The CDR3 region has the DNA TGTGCCAGCAGTAGGTCGGGTTACGAGCAGTACTTC.

In this sample, this clone turned up once. The rearrangement joins TRBV18 to TRBJ1-2; D is unresolved. The germline V and J ends were trimmed by 2 bases and 3 bases, with 7 bases remaining between them. The CDR3 covers 13 residues. CDR1 and CDR2 from the germline V gene are KGHSH and LQKENI. CDR3: CASSPDKDYGYTF. For the CDR3, the DNA is TGTGCCAGCTCACCAGACAAGGACTATGGCTACACCTTC.

The rearrangement links TRBV7-2 to TRBJ1-3; possibly TRBD1 for D (6 bases). V was cut by 5 bases and J by 0 bases, with 8 bases left in between. The length of the CDR3 is 14 residues. Germline V gene data show CDR1 as SGHTA and CDR2 as FQGNSA. Here the CDR3 reads CASSRTASGNTIYF. DNA of the CDR3: TGTGCCAGCAGCCGGACAGCCTCTGGAAACACCATATATTTT.

The chain combines TRBV6-1 with TRBJ2-5, with D possibly being TRBD2 (6 bases). The germline V gene encodes CDR1 MNHNS and CDR2 SASEGT. The CDR3 spans 13 residues. Trimming stripped 6 bases from V and 3 bases from J, with 11 bases between. CDR3 sequence reads: CASSPTREETQYF. The CDR3 DNA is TGTGCCAGCAGCCCGACTAGGGAAGAGACCCAGTACTTC.

The chain couples TRBV7-8 to TRBJ1-2; 9 bases match TRBD1. Germline CDR1 and CDR2: SGHVS and FQNEAQ. V lost 5 bases, J lost 5 bases, and 9 bases stayed unmatched. This CDR3 is 15 amino acids long. In DNA, the CDR3 is TGTGCCAGCAGCCCATCCGCGACAGGGGGATATGGCTACACCTTC. Its protein product is CASSPSATGGYGYTF.

This clone has more than one count but fewer than ten. The gene calls are TRBV29-1 and TRBJ2-7; D gene unclear. Germline V gene sequence: CDR1 SQVTM, CDR2 ANQGSEA. Trimming removed 4 bases from V and 4 bases from J, with 20 bases in between. CDR3 length: 15 amino acids. This CDR3 is CSVVPSGSEFYEQYF. The CDR3 DNA reads TGCAGCGTTGTACCTTCTGGGTCTGAATTTTACGAGCAGTACTTC.

This clone was observed a single time. The chain is built from TRBV5-1 and TRBJ2-1; 8 positions agree with TRBD1. J gave up 0 bases and V 2 bases, and 13 bases lay outside the gene matches. This CDR3 is built from 19 residues. CDR1 SGHRS and CDR2 YFSETQ come from the germline V gene. CDR3 bases: TGCGCCAGCAGCTTTTCCCGGGACAGGACGGGACCCTCCTACAATGAGCAGTTCTTC. Its protein is CASSFSRDRTGPSYNEQFF. Full variable domain (rest looked up from reference TRBV5-1 and TRBJ2-1): KAGVTQTPRYLIKTRGQQVTLSCSPISGHRSVSWYQQTPGQGLQFLFEYFSETQRNKGNFPGRFSGRQFSNSRSEMNVSTLELGDSALYLCASSFSRDRTGPSYNEQFFGPGTRLTVL.

V is TRBV9 and J is TRBJ1-1, with D maybe TRBD1 (6 bases). The CDR3 spans 14 residues. Trimming left V 0 bases short and J 6 bases short, with 12 bases between. Germline CDR1 and CDR2: SGDLS and YYNGEE. The CDR3 sequence: CASSVGGQGAEAFF. The CDR3 bases are TGTGCCAGCAGCGTAGGGGGGCAGGGTGCTGAAGCTTTCTTT. The full variable domain, in which reference TRBV9 and TRBJ1-1 provide the parts outside the CDR3, is DSGVTQTPKHLITATGQRVTLRCSPRSGDLSVYWYQQSLDQGLQFLIQYYNGEERAKGNILERFSAQQFPDLHSELNLSSLELGDSALYFCASSVGGQGAEAFFGQGTRLTVV.

The CDR3 here is CASSLGYPEQFF. The CDR3 DNA sequence: TGTGCCAGCAGCCTTGGGTATCCTGAGCAGTTCTTC. The chain joins TRBV7-9 to TRBJ2-1; D ambiguous. This CDR3 is 12 amino acids long. V was cut by 5 bases and J by 9 bases, with 11 bases left in between. The germline gives CDR1 SEHNR, CDR2 FQNEAQ (reference sequence).